This T cell receptor (beta chain) emerged from a study of response to subunit inactivated influenza vaccine. Findings and limits, study-wide: Every seasonal influenza vaccination brings in few new T cells, the authors suggested.

TCRdb re-analysed the RT-PCR reads in MiXCR, keeping a single row per CDR3 protein. The table shows about 480,000 distinct CDR3 sequences, with about 10% occurring only once. This clonotype was detected a few times. The antigen remains undetermined. Trimming removed 0 bases at V and 3 bases at J, with 7 bases between. Germline CDR1 and CDR2: SGHKS and YYEKEE (reference sequence). This CDR3 has 15 residues. The source of this sequence is a man aged 50 to 60 who received an inactivated influenza vaccine. This chain joins TRBV5-5 and TRBJ1-6, with D unresolved. The sample in question was PBMCs from blood, obtained 40 to 50 days after vaccination. CDR3 residues: CASSLEVSYNSPLHF. The CDR3, as DNA: TGTGCCAGCAGCTTGGAGGTCAGCTATAATTCACCCCTCCACTTT.